This entry features one T cell receptor (beta chain) sequence. The antigen is undetermined. The CDR3 does not end in the conserved phenylalanine or tryptophan, so this is likely a read error. Using a J-beta primer mix together with a sample-barcoded 5' primer, a second PCR was run for about 6 to 12 cycles. Each CDR3 protein gets one entry after TCRdb re-called the 5' RACE reads with MiXCR. The sample comprises 800,000 to 950,000 distinct CDR3 sequences, around 36% of which are singletons, and around 13% rests with the top ten. Germline V gene data show CDR1 as SQVTM and CDR2 as ANQGSEA. The CDR3 runs 12 residues. This record comes from a study of blood T cells in healthy people across ages. Whole-study results and caveats: For the donors, CMV status was unknown and possibly confounded expanded clonotype changes.

The chain joins TRBV29-1 to TRBJ2-5; D gene ambiguous. Matching the DNA end better, TRBJ2-7 makes the J call doubtful. The sequenced sample was blood. The TCR originated in a man younger than 35 in good health. The CDR3 region has the DNA TGCAGCGTTGAAGAGGGGAACCACGAGCAGTACTTA. Protein: CSVEEGNHEQYL.